This entry features one TCR beta chain sequence. Being one base from a much bigger clone, this may be a read error. These data belong to a study of T cells of healthy individuals. TCRdb reprocessed the 5' RACE reads with MiXCR, giving one entry per CDR3 protein. The sample lists about 60,000 distinct CDR3 sequences; around 16% were seen once. CDR1 and CDR2 (germline): DFQATT, SNEGSKA (reference sequence). The CDR3 runs to 16 residues. The origin of this receptor is a human donor in good health. The chain couples TRBV20-1 to TRBJ2-3, with unresolved D. CDR3: CSAYRRRRTSTDTQCF. In DNA form, the CDR3 reads TGCAGTGCTTACCGCCGTCGTCGCACAAGCACAGATACGCAGTGTTTT.